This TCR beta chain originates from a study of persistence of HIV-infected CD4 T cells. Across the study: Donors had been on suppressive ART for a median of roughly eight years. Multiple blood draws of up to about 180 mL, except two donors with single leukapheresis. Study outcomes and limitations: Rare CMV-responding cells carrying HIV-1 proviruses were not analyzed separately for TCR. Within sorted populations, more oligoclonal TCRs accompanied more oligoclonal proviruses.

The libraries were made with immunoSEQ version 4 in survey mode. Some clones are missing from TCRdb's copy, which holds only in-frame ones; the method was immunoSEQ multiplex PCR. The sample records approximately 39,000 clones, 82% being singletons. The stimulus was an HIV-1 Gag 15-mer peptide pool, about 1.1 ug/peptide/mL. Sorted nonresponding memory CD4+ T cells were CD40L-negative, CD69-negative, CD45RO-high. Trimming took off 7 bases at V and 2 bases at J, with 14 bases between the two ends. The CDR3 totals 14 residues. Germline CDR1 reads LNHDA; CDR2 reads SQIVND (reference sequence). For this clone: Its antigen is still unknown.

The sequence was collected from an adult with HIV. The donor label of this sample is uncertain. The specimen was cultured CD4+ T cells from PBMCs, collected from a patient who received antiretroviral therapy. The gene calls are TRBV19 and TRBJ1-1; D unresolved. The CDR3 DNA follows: TGTGCCAGTACCTCCTCCCCGGGAAACACTGAAGCTTTCTTT. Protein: CASTSSPGNTEAFF.